This record covers a single TCR beta chain. Its antigen is still unknown. Distinct nucleotide sequences in the sample also encode this CDR3. This sample is part of a study of cytomegalovirus exposure and HLA in healthy donors. Study observations and caveats: Reportedly, a later analysis found an Asian-associated ancestry cluster had fewer N-insertions than the approximately 640-donor mean. Specificity for CMV antigens was confirmed in vitro for a few of the CMV-associated chains.

Looked up from germline, CDR1 is SGHTA and CDR2 is FQGTGA. The CDR3 extends over 15 amino acids. The ends lost 5 bases at V and 2 bases at J; junction bases unmatched: 7. In the PCR, 60 Vbeta and 13 Jbeta primers were used. Per the study methods: An analysis performed later counted around 86 million unique TCR beta chains (around 11 million of them shared). Assay used: immunoSEQ multiplex PCR; TCRdb lists only in-frame clones, some missing. D and trimming come from the DNA, and the V and J calls and clone size come from that table. The sample has 150,000 to 200,000 clones, about 81% seen once. Each donor's status was that of a healthy bone marrow donor.

The gene calls are TRBV7-3 and TRBJ2-5; 8 positions match TRBD2. Sequencing was done on a sample of PBMCs. This TCR came from a woman under 30 in good health and CMV-seronegative. DNA of the CDR3: TGTGCCAGCAGCCTTACTAGCGGAACTCAAGAGACCCAGTACTTC. Encoded protein: CASSLTSGTQETQYF.